Shown below are 22 T cell receptor beta chains from a single sample sequenced in a study of blood T cell repertoires in COVID-19. TCRdb keeps only in-frame clones here, not all; method: immunoSEQ multiplex PCR. The repertoire consists of around 310,000 clones, with 85% to 90% occurring once and the leading ten covering over 9%. The sample was PBMCs or T cells enriched from blood (not recorded which). The receptors were gathered from a woman aged 25 to 39 who had recovered from COVID-19.

The chain recombines TRBV7-9 with TRBJ1-1; maybe TRBD1 (5 bases). V lost 5 bases, J lost 6 bases, and 16 bases lay in between. CDR1 and CDR2 (germline): SEHNR, FQNEAQ (reference sequence). The CDR3 is made up of 14 amino acids. DNA of the CDR3: TGTGCCAGCAGCCCGAGGGCGGGGGACCCTGAAGCTTTCTTT. The encoded protein is CASSPRAGDPEAFF.

The chain carries TRBV9 and TRBJ1-1; D not certain. The V gene's germline CDR1 is SGDLS and CDR2 YYNGEE. This CDR3 contains 15 residues. V was shortened by 1 base and J by 2 bases, with 12 bases between the two germline ends. CDR3 bases: TGTGCCAGCAGCGTAAATGTCGGGGTAAACACTGAAGCTTTCTTT. Encoded protein: CASSVNVGVNTEAFF. The full variable domain, rest sourced from reference TRBV9 and TRBJ1-1, is DSGVTQTPKHLITATGQRVTLRCSPRSGDLSVYWYQQSLDQGLQFLIQYYNGEERAKGNILERFSAQQFPDLHSELNLSSLELGDSALYFCASSVNVGVNTEAFFGQGTRLTVV.

This chain links TRBV6-6 with TRBJ1-2; no clear D. Per germline, CDR1 MNHNY and CDR2 SVGAGI (reference sequence). Trimming pared 0 bases from V and 6 bases from J, leaving 5 bases between. The CDR3 consists of 12 residues. The CDR3 protein is CASSYSGHGYTF. The CDR3 DNA follows: TGTGCCAGCAGTTACTCTGGCCATGGCTACACCTTC.

The chain joins TRBV18 to TRBJ1-3; D is uncertain. The ends were cut back, 1 base at V and 0 bases at J, with 13 bases in the middle. Germline values: CDR1 KGHSH, CDR2 LQKENI. The CDR3 contains 17 residues. The CDR3 nucleotides read TGTGCCAGCTCACCACGTGAGGGCTCTCTCTCTGGAAACACCATATATTTT. Translated: CASSPREGSLSGNTIYF.

This chain joins TRBV9 and TRBJ1-1, with 8 bases fitting TRBD1. There are 13 residues in the CDR3. The junction had 2 bases not matched to a gene; V was cut back by 4 bases and J by 3 bases. Germline V lookup: CDR1 SGDLS, CDR2 YYNGEE. The CDR3 sequence: CASSTTGDTEAFF. The CDR3 DNA follows: TGTGCCAGCAGCACGACAGGGGACACTGAAGCTTTCTTT.

V gene TRBV10-3 combines with J gene TRBJ1-2; D gene unclear. V was trimmed by 9 bases and J by 2 bases, leaving 19 bases between them. This CDR3 is 15 amino acids long. Germline V lookup: CDR1 ENHRY, CDR2 SYGVKD. The CDR3 spells CAINYEGRENYGYTF. CDR3 bases: TGTGCCATTAATTACGAGGGCCGAGAGAACTATGGCTACACCTTC.

This clone showed up just once. The chain employs TRBV28 and TRBJ1-3; D is undetermined. The V and J ends lost 5 bases and 0 bases respectively, with 8 bases between them. The CDR3 is 14 amino acids. Germline CDR1 reads MDHEN; CDR2 reads SYDVKM. The CDR3 reads CASSPYLSGNTIYF. DNA for the CDR3: TGTGCCAGCAGTCCTTATCTCTCTGGAAACACCATATATTTT.

This clone showed up just once. The CDR3 is CASSQNLREAYGYTF. The CDR3 DNA reads as TGCGCCAGCAGCCAAAATCTCAGGGAGGCCTATGGCTACACCTTC. The rearrangement joins TRBV4-1 to TRBJ1-2; D may be TRBD1 (5 bases). The CDR3 is 15 amino acids. Per germline, CDR1 MGHRA and CDR2 YSYEKL. V lost 2 bases, J lost 4 bases, and 14 bases lay in between.

CDR3 region: CASSQLGGTGNEQFF. CDR3 DNA: TGTGCCAGCAGCCAGCTTGGGGGGACAGGCAATGAGCAGTTCTTC. The chain employs TRBV16 and TRBJ2-1; 8 bases align to TRBD1. Trimming removed 3 bases from V and 6 bases from J; junction bases left unmatched: 7. From germline, CDR1 is KGHSY and CDR2 FQNENV. The CDR3 extends over 15 amino acids.

This sequence joins TRBV3-1 (or the pseudogene TRBV3-2) and TRBJ2-3, with TRBD2 matching over 11 bases. Germline V gene lookup returns CDR1 LGHDT and CDR2 YNNKEL (reference sequence). Germline trimming cut 4 bases from V and 3 bases from J; bases unmatched to any gene: 6. The CDR3 sequence is 16 residues long. CDR3 nucleotides: TGTGCCAGCAGCCCCGTAGCGGGAGGGCCGACAGATACGCAGTATTTT. Residues: CASSPVAGGPTDTQYF.

This clone appeared a single time. In DNA, the CDR3 is TGTGCCAGCATCACCCCGGGACTAGCGGGAGCCCAGGGTGATGAGCAGTTCTTC. Amino acids: CASITPGLAGAQGDEQFF. The genes are TRBV28 and TRBJ2-1; 14 bases agree with TRBD2. With 7 bases clipped from V and 8 bases from J, the junction kept 16 bases outside the gene matches. There are 18 residues in the CDR3. The germline V gene encodes CDR1 MDHEN and CDR2 SYDVKM.

The count of this clone is one. Other nucleotide sequences in the sample specify the same CDR3. V gene TRBV18 combines with J gene TRBJ1-4; D unresolved. The CDR3 contains 15 residues. Trimming took off 3 bases at V and 0 bases at J, with 8 bases between the two ends. CDR1 is KGHSH and CDR2 is LQKENI in the germline V gene. For the CDR3, the DNA is TGTGCCAGCTCACCGCGGGGAACAACTAATGAAAAACTGTTTTTT. Its protein product is CASSPRGTTNEKLFF.

The V and J genes are TRBV27 and TRBJ2-7; the match to TRBD1 covers 11 bases. Germline values: CDR1 MNHEY, CDR2 SMNVEV (reference sequence). There are 14 residues in the CDR3. Germline trimming cut 4 bases from V and 6 bases from J; bases unmatched to any gene: 5. CDR3 nucleotides: TGTGCCAGCAGTTACCGGACAGGGGGCGCCGAGCAGTACTTC. Its protein product is CASSYRTGGAEQYF.

The V call is TRBV7-2, the J call TRBJ2-1, with a weak D call TRBD2 (5 bases). V was trimmed by 5 bases and J by 4 bases, leaving 12 bases between them. CDR3 length equals 14 residues. CDR1 and CDR2 (germline): SGHTA, FQGNSA. The CDR3 DNA sequence: TGTGCCAGCAGCCTCGCCCGGACTTACAATGAGCAGTTCTTC. Protein: CASSLARTYNEQFF.

The chain combines TRBV30 with TRBJ1-2; 9 bases are a match to TRBD1. Germline assignment: CDR1 GTSNPN and CDR2 SVGIG (reference sequence). Losses at the gene ends were 5 bases for V and 4 bases for J; bases not matched to a gene: 5. The CDR3 runs to 13 residues. CDR3 residues: CAWPKQGAYGYTF. The CDR3 bases are TGTGCCTGGCCGAAACAGGGGGCCTATGGCTACACCTTC.

This chain connects TRBV29-1 to TRBJ2-1, with 13 bases lining up with TRBD2. This CDR3 region has 14 residues. Germline V gene lookup returns CDR1 SQVTM and CDR2 ANQGSEA. The V segment lost 4 bases and the J segment 7 bases; nucleotides outside the gene matches: 4. Here the CDR3 reads CSVGRLAGGNEQFF. The CDR3 nucleotides read TGCAGCGTTGGAAGACTAGCGGGAGGTAATGAGCAGTTCTTC.

This chain links TRBV27 with TRBJ2-2; 8 bases fit TRBD2. Germline CDR1 reads MNHEY; CDR2 reads SMNVEV (reference sequence). Trimming cost V 2 bases and J 8 bases; bases outside gene matches: 10. The CDR3 loop spans 16 amino acids. CDR3 sequence reads: CASSLERLTSVGELFF. CDR3 nucleotides: TGTGCCAGCAGTTTAGAGAGACTGACTAGCGTTGGGGAGCTGTTTTTT.

This clone was seen once. The chain links TRBV11-2 to TRBJ1-3, with no clear D. The V gene lost 4 bases and the J gene lost 0 bases, with 10 bases spanning the gap. The germline gives CDR1 SGHAT, CDR2 FQNNGV. The CDR3 has 15 amino acids. CDR3 coding DNA: TGTGCCAGCAGCTCAGACGGGAGCTCTGGAAACACCATATATTTT. Translating gives CASSSDGSSGNTIYF. Supplemented by reference TRBV11-2 and TRBJ1-3, the full variable domain reads EAGVAQSPRYKIIEKRQSVAFWCNPISGHATLYWYQQILGQGPKLLIQFQNNGVVDDSQLPKDRFSAERLKGVDSTLKIQPAKLEDSAVYLCASSSDGSSGNTIYFGEGSWLTVV.

This clone was recorded only once. Written as DNA, the CDR3 is TGTGCCAGCAGCTTAAGTTTTGAGACAGAAGCTTTCTTT. This sequence encodes CASSLSFETEAFF. The chain recombines TRBV11-2 with TRBJ1-1, with unresolved D. This CDR3 has 13 residues. Trimming removed 2 bases at V and 8 bases at J, with 12 bases between. Germline V gives CDR1 SGHAT, CDR2 FQNNGV.

This clone was seen repeatedly, ten times or more. The chain uses TRBV28 and TRBJ2-7; 7 bases match TRBD2. The CDR3 has 16 residues. The J segment lost 3 bases and the V segment lost 1 base, leaving 9 bases of the junction unmatched. Germline loops: CDR1 MDHEN, CDR2 SYDVKM. The CDR3 loop reads CASSLFGEGFNYEQYF. As DNA, the CDR3 is TGTGCCAGCAGTTTATTCGGGGAGGGCTTTAACTACGAGCAGTACTTC.

The chain joins TRBV29-1 to TRBJ2-5; 9 positions match TRBD2. CDR1 and CDR2 (germline): SQVTM, ANQGSEA. J was trimmed by 5 bases and V by 6 bases; bases with no gene match: 13. This CDR3 comprises 15 residues. CDR3 amino acids: CSVNNNIAGDETQYF. CDR3 DNA: TGCAGCGTCAACAACAATATAGCGGGAGATGAGACCCAGTACTTC.

The chain joins TRBV13 to TRBJ1-5, with D possibly matching TRBD1 (5 bases). The ends were cut back, 4 bases at V and 7 bases at J, with 11 bases in the middle. The CDR3 sequence is 13 residues long. The germline CDR1 and CDR2 sequences are PRHDT and FYEKMQ (reference sequence). DNA for the CDR3: TGTGCCAGCAGCTCGGGGGTAGGGCAGCCCCAGCATTTT. It codes for CASSSGVGQPQHF.